A single T cell receptor beta chain is shown here with its context. Its antigen remains unidentified. Per the germline V gene, CDR1 is SNHLY and CDR2 is FYNNEI. CDR3 length: 14 residues. Trimming cost V 2 bases and J 6 bases, with 11 bases left between them. The data are from a study of CD8 T cells in Susac syndrome. The study, taken as a whole, reports: CD8+ clonal expansion in Susac peaked in TEMRA cells and active patients.

With random hexamers, roughly 0.45 to 1 ug RNA was reverse transcribed. The immunoSEQ assay covered 54 Vbeta and 13 Jbeta segments for CDR3. One entry per CDR3 protein, called by TCRdb with MiXCR from the immunoSEQ multiplex PCR reads. The top ten clones hold roughly 0.8% of a sample with 50,000 to 55,000 distinct CDR3 sequences, just under 95% of them seen once. The material sequenced was CD8+ T cells from PBMCs. This chain connects TRBV2 to TRBJ1-5, with a weak D call TRBD1 (5 bases). The source of this sequence is a human donor with Susac syndrome. The DNA for the CDR3 is TGTGCCAGCAGTGAATGGGGGACCCCTCAGCCCCAGCATTTT. It encodes CASSEWGTPQPQHF.